The sequence of this TCR beta chain was determined in a study of T cell changes during pregnancy in multiple sclerosis. The CDR3 has 13 residues. Trimming cost V 4 bases and J 3 bases, with 10 bases left between them. Germline V gene sequence: CDR1 SGHAT, CDR2 FQNNGV. Assay: immunoSEQ multiplex PCR; the TCRdb copy retains only in-frame clones and omits some. The sample lists 90,000 to 95,000 clones; 91% were seen once. Sequenced material: peripheral blood, taken before pregnancy. The clonotype comes from a female donor with multiple sclerosis, enrolled in a pregnancy study. The chain recombines TRBV11-2 with TRBJ2-7; D perhaps matches TRBD1 (5 bases). The CDR3 reads CASSSRGFYEQYF. Here the CDR3 DNA reads TGTGCCAGCAGCTCAAGGGGTTTCTACGAGCAGTACTTC.